The 15 T cell receptor beta chains below come from one sample, sequenced in a study of neurological immune-mediated disorders. TCRdb processed the 5' RACE reads anew with MiXCR; each CDR3 protein has one entry. The table has roughly 32,000 distinct CDR3 sequences, 3.5% to 4% seen once. The sequenced sample was PBMCs. These receptors were taken from a man aged 30-40 years with multiple sclerosis.

This clonotype appeared many times. The rearrangement joins TRBV20-1 to TRBJ2-4, with a weak D call TRBD2 (5 bases). CDR3 size: 15 residues. The germline CDR1 and CDR2 sequences are DFQATT and SNEGSKA (reference sequence). The germline V and J ends were trimmed by 0 bases and 5 bases, with 14 bases remaining between them. DNA of the CDR3: TGCAGTGCTAGAGATCCCGACGGGATCCAAAACATTCAGTACTTC. Translation gives CSARDPDGIQNIQYF.

This clonotype was seen a handful of times. A much larger clone lies one base from this, so it may be a read error. J is TRBJ1-1 and V is TRBV29-1; D perhaps matches TRBD1 (5 bases). Germline values: CDR1 SQVTM, CDR2 ANQGSEA. V dropped 5 bases and J dropped 1 base, with 14 bases sitting between them. The CDR3 is made up of 14 amino acids. The CDR3 is CSVFGGKGNTEAFF. CDR3 nucleotide sequence: TGCAGCGTTTTTGGGGGGAAGGGGAACACTGAAGCTTTCTTT.

This clonotype was seen ten or more times. The chain has TRBV7-9 and TRBJ1-1; D uncertain. The CDR3 totals 12 residues. V was trimmed by 2 bases and J by 8 bases, leaving 9 bases between them. Looked up from germline, CDR1 is SEHNR and CDR2 is FQNEAQ (reference sequence). The CDR3 sequence is CASSLNGVEAFF. CDR3 DNA: TGTGCCAGCAGCTTAAATGGTGTCGAAGCTTTCTTT.

In this sample, this clonotype turned up a few times. This chain links TRBV12-3 or TRBV12-4 with TRBJ2-2, with 10 nucleotides matching TRBD2. There are 15 residues in the CDR3. The trim removed 5 bases at V and 6 bases at J, leaving 6 bases unmatched. The CDR3 sequence is CASSGGLARAGELFF. The CDR3 nucleotides read TGTGCCAGCAGTGGGGGACTAGCGAGGGCCGGGGAGCTGTTTTTT.

This clonotype was seen ten or more times. The rearrangement uses TRBV20-1 and TRBJ2-1, with D perhaps TRBD2 (5 bases). The CDR3 runs to 12 residues. Germline values: CDR1 DFQATT, CDR2 SNEGSKA (reference sequence). V was shortened by 7 bases and J by 3 bases, with 10 bases between the two germline ends. This CDR3 reads CSVRGDYNEQFF. CDR3 coding DNA: TGCAGTGTTCGGGGAGACTACAATGAGCAGTTCTTC.

This clonotype was detected many times. The chain links TRBV6-1 to TRBJ1-2, with D perhaps matching TRBD1 (6 bases). V shed 4 bases and J shed 10 bases, with 10 bases lying between them. Germline assignment: CDR1 MNHNS and CDR2 SASEGT. The CDR3 extends over 11 amino acids. CDR3 region: CASSANRVYTF. CDR3 nucleotides: TGTGCCAGCAGTGCGAACAGGGTCTACACCTTC.

This clonotype has just a few counts. V gene TRBV24-1 combines with J gene TRBJ2-7; 8 positions match TRBD1. The V segment lost 0 bases and the J segment 3 bases; nucleotides outside the gene matches: 0. The V gene's germline CDR1 is KGHDR and CDR2 SFDVKD. The CDR3 is made up of 14 amino acids. The CDR3 is CATSDLGQGYEQYF. CDR3 sequence (DNA): TGTGCCACCAGTGATTTGGGACAGGGCTACGAGCAGTACTTC.

This clonotype is labeled medium-sized (0.01 to 0.1%). The chain links TRBV4-3 to TRBJ2-3; a weak D match, TRBD1 (6 bases). CDR3 length equals 15 residues. Germline V gives CDR1 LGHNA, CDR2 YSLEER. With 4 bases removed from V and 2 bases from J, the gap between germline ends came to 13 bases. CDR3 residues: CASSLLGTNTDTQYF. The CDR3 coding sequence is TGCGCCAGCAGCCTCTTAGGGACAAACACAGATACGCAGTATTTT.

This clonotype was observed a few times. A read error is possible here, since a much larger clone lies one base away. The genes are TRBV7-2 and TRBJ2-5, with 7 bases identical to TRBD2. There are 15 residues in the CDR3. Germline V gives CDR1 SGHTA, CDR2 FQGNSA. The junction had 8 bases not matched to a gene; V was cut back by 6 bases and J by 1 base. The DNA for the CDR3 is TGTGCCAGCAGTTATGGGACTAAAATCCAAGAGACCCAGTACTTC. It yields the protein CASSYGTKIQETQYF.

This clonotype was seen repeatedly, ten times or more. V gene TRBV3-1 combines with J gene TRBJ1-1, with TRBD1 matching over 7 bases. The CDR3 has 11 amino acids. The V gene end was trimmed by 5 bases and the J gene end by 11 bases; junction bases not matched to a gene: 5. The germline V gene has CDR1 LGHDT and CDR2 YNNKEL (reference sequence). CDR3 loop: CASSGDRAAFF. For the CDR3, the DNA is TGTGCCAGCAGCGGTGACAGGGCGGCTTTCTTT.

The table lists this clonotype with many counts. V is TRBV9 and J is TRBJ1-2, with D maybe TRBD1 (5 bases). Germline loops: CDR1 SGDLS, CDR2 YYNGEE. Deletions cut 5 bases from V and 3 bases from J, with 11 bases between. This CDR3 comprises 13 residues. CDR3 region: CASSFREDYGYTF. The CDR3 coding sequence is TGTGCCAGCAGTTTCAGGGAGGACTATGGCTACACCTTC.

This clonotype was seen repeatedly, ten times or more. The chain links TRBV20-1 to TRBJ2-7; D is perhaps TRBD1 or TRBD2 (6 bases each). The V gene lost 2 bases and the J gene lost 1 base, with 12 bases spanning the gap. This CDR3 region has 14 residues. CDR1 is DFQATT and CDR2 is SNEGSKA in the germline V gene (reference sequence). The chain's CDR3 is CSARKGGLSYEQYF. The CDR3 DNA reads TGCAGTGCTAGAAAGGGGGGACTTTCCTACGAGCAGTACTTC.

This clonotype was found many times. The rearrangement joins TRBV7-2 to TRBJ2-3; the D is unclear. The CDR3 is made up of 16 amino acids. The V and J ends lost 1 base and 0 bases respectively, with 11 bases between them. Germline V gene sequence: CDR1 SGHTA, CDR2 FQGNSA. Here the CDR3 reads CASSLVGRSSTDTQYF. The DNA of the CDR3 is TGTGCCAGCAGCTTAGTTGGCAGGTCTAGCACAGATACGCAGTATTTT.

This clonotype was seen at least ten times. The chain combines TRBV9 with TRBJ2-7, with D uncertain. The CDR3 runs 14 residues. The germline V gene has CDR1 SGDLS and CDR2 YYNGEE. V lost 0 bases, J lost 4 bases, and 11 bases lay in between. The CDR3 loop is CASSVDPAFYEQYF. In DNA form, the CDR3 reads TGTGCCAGCAGCGTAGACCCCGCATTTTACGAGCAGTACTTC.

This clonotype was counted ten times or more. The chain couples TRBV11-2 to TRBJ1-2; 10 bases line up with TRBD1. Germline V gives CDR1 SGHAT, CDR2 FQNNGV. The CDR3 runs to 15 residues. V dropped 3 bases and J dropped 2; count of bases not matched to a gene: 3. DNA for the CDR3: TGTGCCAGCAGCTTTCCGGGACAGGGGAACTATGGCTACACCTTC. Encoded protein: CASSFPGQGNYGYTF. Filled out from reference TRBV11-2 and TRBJ1-2, the complete variable domain reads EAGVAQSPRYKIIEKRQSVAFWCNPISGHATLYWYQQILGQGPKLLIQFQNNGVVDDSQLPKDRFSAERLKGVDSTLKIQPAKLEDSAVYLCASSFPGQGNYGYTFGSGTRLTVV.